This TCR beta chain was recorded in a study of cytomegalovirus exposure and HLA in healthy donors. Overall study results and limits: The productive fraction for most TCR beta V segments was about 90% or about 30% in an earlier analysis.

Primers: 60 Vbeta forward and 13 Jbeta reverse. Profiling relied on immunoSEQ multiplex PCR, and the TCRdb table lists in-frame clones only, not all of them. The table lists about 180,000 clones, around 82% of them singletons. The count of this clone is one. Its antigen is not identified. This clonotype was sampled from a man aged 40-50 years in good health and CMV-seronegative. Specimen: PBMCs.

The CDR3 loop is CASTLGQGNYGYTF. Written as DNA, the CDR3 is TGTGCCAGCACCTTGGGACAGGGGAACTATGGCTACACCTTC. This rearrangement joins TRBV6-6 to TRBJ1-2, with 10 bases fitting TRBD1. CDR1 is MNHNY and CDR2 is SVGAGI in the germline V gene (reference sequence). This CDR3 spans 14 amino acids. The J segment lost 2 bases and the V segment lost 7 bases, leaving 4 bases of the junction unmatched.